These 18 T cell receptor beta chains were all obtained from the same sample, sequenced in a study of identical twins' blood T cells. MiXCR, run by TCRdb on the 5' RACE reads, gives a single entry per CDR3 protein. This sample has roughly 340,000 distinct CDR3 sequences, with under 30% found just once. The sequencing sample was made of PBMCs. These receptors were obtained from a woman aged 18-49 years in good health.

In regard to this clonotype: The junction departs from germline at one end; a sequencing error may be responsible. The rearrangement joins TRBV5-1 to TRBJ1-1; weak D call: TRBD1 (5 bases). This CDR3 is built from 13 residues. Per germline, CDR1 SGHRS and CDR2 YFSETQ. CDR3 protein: CASSSVGGTETFF. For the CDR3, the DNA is TGCGCCAGCAGCTCCGTGGGGGGTACTGAAACTTTCTTT.

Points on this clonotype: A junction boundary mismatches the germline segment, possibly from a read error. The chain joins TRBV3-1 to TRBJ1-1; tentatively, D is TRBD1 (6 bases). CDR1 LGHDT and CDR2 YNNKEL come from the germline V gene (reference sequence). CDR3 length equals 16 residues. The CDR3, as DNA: TGTGCCAGCAGCCAAGAGGGAACAGGGATGAACACTAAAGCTTTCTTT. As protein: CASSQEGTGMNTKAFF. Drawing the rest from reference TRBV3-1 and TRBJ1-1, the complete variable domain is DTAVSQTPKYLVTQMGNDKSIKCEQNLGHDTMYWYKQDSKKFLKIMFSYNNKELIINETVPNRFSPKSPDKAHLNLHINSLELGDSAVYFCASSQEGTGMNTKAFFGQGTRLTVV.

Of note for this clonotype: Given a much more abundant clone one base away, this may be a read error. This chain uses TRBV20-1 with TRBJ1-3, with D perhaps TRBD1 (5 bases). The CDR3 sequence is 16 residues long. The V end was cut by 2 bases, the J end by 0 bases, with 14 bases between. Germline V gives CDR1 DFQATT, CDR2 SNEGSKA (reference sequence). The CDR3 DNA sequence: TGCAGTGCTAGAACCGGGGCAGGGTTCTCTGGAAACACCATATATTTT. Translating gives CSARTGAGFSGNTIYF.

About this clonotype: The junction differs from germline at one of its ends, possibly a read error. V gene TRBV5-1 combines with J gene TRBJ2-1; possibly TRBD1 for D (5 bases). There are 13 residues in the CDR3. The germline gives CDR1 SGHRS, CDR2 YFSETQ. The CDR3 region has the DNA TGCACCAGCAGTACAGGAGCATACAATGAGCAGTTCTTC. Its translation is CTSSTGAYNEQFF.

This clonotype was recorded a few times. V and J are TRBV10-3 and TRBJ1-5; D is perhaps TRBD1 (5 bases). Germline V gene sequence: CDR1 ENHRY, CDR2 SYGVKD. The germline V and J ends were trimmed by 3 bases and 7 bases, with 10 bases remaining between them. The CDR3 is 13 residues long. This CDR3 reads CAISERGGQPQHF. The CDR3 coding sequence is TGTGCCATCAGTGAAAGGGGTGGGCAGCCCCAGCATTTT.

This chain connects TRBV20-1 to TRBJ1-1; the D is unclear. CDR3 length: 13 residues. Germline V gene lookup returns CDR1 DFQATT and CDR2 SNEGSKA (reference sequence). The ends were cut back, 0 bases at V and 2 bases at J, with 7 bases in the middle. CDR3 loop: CSAREGPNTEAFF. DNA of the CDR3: TGCAGTGCTAGAGAAGGCCCAAACACTGAAGCTTTCTTT.

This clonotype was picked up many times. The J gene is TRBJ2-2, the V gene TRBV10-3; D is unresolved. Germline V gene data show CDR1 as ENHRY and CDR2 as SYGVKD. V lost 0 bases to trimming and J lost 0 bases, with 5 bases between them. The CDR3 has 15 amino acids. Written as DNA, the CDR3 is TGTGCCATCAGTGAGTCTCGGCCGAACACCGGGGAGCTGTTTTTT. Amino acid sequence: CAISESRPNTGELFF.

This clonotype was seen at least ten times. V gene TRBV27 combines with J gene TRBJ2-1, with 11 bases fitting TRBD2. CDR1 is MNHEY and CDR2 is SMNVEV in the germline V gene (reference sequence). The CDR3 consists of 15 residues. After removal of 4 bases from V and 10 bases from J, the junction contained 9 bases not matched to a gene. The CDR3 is CASSSALAGEWEQFF. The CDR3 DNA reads TGTGCCAGCAGTTCAGCACTAGCGGGAGAATGGGAGCAGTTCTTC.

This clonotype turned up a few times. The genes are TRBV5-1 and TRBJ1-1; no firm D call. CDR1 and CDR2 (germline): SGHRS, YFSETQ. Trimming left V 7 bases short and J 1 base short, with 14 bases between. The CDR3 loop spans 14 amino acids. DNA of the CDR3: TGCGCCAGCGGGGAGTCCGTATCGAACACTGAAGCTTTCTTT. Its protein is CASGESVSNTEAFF. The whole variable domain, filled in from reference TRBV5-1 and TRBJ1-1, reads KAGVTQTPRYLIKTRGQQVTLSCSPISGHRSVSWYQQTPGQGLQFLFEYFSETQRNKGNFPGRFSGRQFSNSRSEMNVSTLELGDSALYLCASGESVSNTEAFFGQGTRLTVV.

The CDR3 loop is CSVSVSETQYF. The CDR3 region has the DNA TGCAGCGTTTCAGTTTCGGAGACCCAGTACTTC. The chain employs TRBV29-1 and TRBJ2-5, with D unresolved. The CDR3 is made up of 11 amino acids. Trimming removed 5 bases from V and 5 bases from J, with 9 bases in between. Germline values: CDR1 SQVTM, CDR2 ANQGSEA.

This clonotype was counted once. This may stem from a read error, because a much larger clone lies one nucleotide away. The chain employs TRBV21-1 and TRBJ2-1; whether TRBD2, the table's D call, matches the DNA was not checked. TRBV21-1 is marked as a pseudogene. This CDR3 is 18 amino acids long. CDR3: CAISIALAQCRSYNEQFF. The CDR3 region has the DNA TGTGCCATCTCTATCGCACTAGCCCAGTGTCGTTCCTACAATGAGCAGTTCTTC.

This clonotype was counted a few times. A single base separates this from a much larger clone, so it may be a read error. CDR3 sequence reads: CASSTETGMETQYF. The CDR3, as DNA: TGTGCCAGCAGCACCGAGACAGGAATGGAGACCCAGTACTTC. The chain links TRBV11-2 to TRBJ2-5; weak D call: TRBD1 (6 bases). The CDR3 is 14 residues long. V was trimmed by 5 bases and J by 5 bases, leaving 15 bases between them. Germline values: CDR1 SGHAT, CDR2 FQNNGV.

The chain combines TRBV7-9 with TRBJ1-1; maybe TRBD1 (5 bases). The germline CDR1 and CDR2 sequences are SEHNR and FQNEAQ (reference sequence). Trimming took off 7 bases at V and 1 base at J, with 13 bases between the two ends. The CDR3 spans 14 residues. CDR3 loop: CASTPRQKNTEAFF. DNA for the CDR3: TGTGCCAGCACCCCTAGACAGAAGAACACTGAAGCTTTCTTT.

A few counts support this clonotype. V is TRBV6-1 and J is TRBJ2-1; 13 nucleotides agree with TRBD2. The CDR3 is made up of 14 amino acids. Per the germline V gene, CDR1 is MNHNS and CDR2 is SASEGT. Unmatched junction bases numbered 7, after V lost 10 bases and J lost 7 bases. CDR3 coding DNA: TGTGCCACCAAGGGACTAGCGGGGACAAATGAGCAGTTCTTC. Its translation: CATKGLAGTNEQFF.

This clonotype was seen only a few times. This chain's CDR3 is CASSSGLAGQETQYF. CDR3 in DNA: TGTGCCAGCAGCTCGGGACTAGCGGGACAAGAGACCCAGTACTTC. The J gene is TRBJ2-5, the V gene TRBV11-2; 13 nucleotides match TRBD2. The CDR3 is made up of 15 amino acids. Germline V CDR1 and CDR2: SGHAT, FQNNGV. V shed 4 bases and J 2 bases; nucleotides not matched to a gene: 1.

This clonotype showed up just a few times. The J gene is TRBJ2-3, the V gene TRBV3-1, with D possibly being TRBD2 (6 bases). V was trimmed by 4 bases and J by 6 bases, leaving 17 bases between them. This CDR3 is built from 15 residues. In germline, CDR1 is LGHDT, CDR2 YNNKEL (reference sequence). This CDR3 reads CASSLTGTPPDTQYF. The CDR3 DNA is TGTGCCAGCAGCCTGACCGGGACTCCGCCCGATACGCAGTATTTT.

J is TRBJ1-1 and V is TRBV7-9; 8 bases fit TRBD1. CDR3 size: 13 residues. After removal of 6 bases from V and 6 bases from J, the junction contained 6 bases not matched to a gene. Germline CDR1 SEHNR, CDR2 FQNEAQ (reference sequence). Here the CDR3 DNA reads TGTGCCAGCAGTTCACAGGGGGTCCCTGAAGCTTTCTTT. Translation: CASSSQGVPEAFF.

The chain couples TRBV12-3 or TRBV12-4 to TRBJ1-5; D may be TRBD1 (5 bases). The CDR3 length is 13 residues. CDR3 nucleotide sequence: TGTGTTGAAGACAGCTATAGCAATCAGCCCCAGCATTTT. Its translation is CVEDSYSNQPQHF.